The 6 T cell receptor beta chains in this list originate from one sample, sequenced in a study of blood T cells in healthy people across ages. Sample-barcoded 5' priming and a J-beta primer mix drove a second PCR of roughly 6 to 12 cycles. TCRdb itself ran the 5' RACE reads through MiXCR, one entry per CDR3 protein. The profile shows under 800,000 distinct CDR3 sequences, roughly 21% of them singletons. What was sequenced was blood. These receptors originate from an older man in good health.

This clonotype was recorded many times. This chain joins TRBV9 and TRBJ2-5; TRBD2 agrees at 8 bases. The germline gives CDR1 SGDLS, CDR2 YYNGEE. V gave up 1 base and J gave up 0 bases; unmatched junction bases: 5. The CDR3 is 16 residues long. The CDR3 sequence is CASSVRSGGYQETQYF. The CDR3 DNA reads TGTGCCAGCAGCGTAAGGAGCGGGGGTTACCAAGAGACCCAGTACTTC.

The rearrangement uses TRBV6-2 or TRBV6-3 and TRBJ2-7, with 10 bases lining up with TRBD1. The DNA end is a closer match to TRBJ2-5, so the J assignment may be wrong. The CDR3 totals 15 residues. Germline V gene data show CDR1 as MNHEY and CDR2 as SVGEGT. CDR3 sequence (DNA): TGTGCCAGCAGGAGGGACAGGGGATCCTCGGAGACCCAGTACTTC. Its protein is CASRRDRGSSETQYF.

This clonotype was observed a handful of times. The chain couples TRBV28 to TRBJ2-7; TRBD1 aligns across 9 bases. Germline CDR1 is MDHEN and CDR2 is SYDVKM. Unmatched junction bases numbered 6, after V lost 6 bases and J lost 0 bases. The CDR3 extends over 15 amino acids. In DNA, the CDR3 is TGTGCCAGCAGATCCCGACAGGGGGACTCCTACGAGCAGTACTTC. It specifies CASRSRQGDSYEQYF.

The J gene is TRBJ2-4, the V gene TRBV27; unclear D gene. The CDR3 extends over 16 amino acids. V was trimmed by 5 bases and J by 1 base, leaving 15 bases between them. Germline V gives CDR1 MNHEY, CDR2 SMNVEV (reference sequence). The CDR3 DNA sequence: TGTGCCAGCAGTCCTCTCGGTACAAGGGCCAAAAACATTCAGTACTTC. It encodes CASSPLGTRAKNIQYF.

V is TRBV18 and J is TRBJ2-1, with D possibly matching TRBD2 (6 bases). Germline-derived CDR1 and CDR2 are KGHSH and LQKENI. This CDR3 is 15 amino acids long. Trimming pared 1 base from V and 6 bases from J, leaving 13 bases between. The CDR3 nucleotides read TGTGCCAGCTCACCACGCGCTCTAGCGACCAATGAGCAGTTCTTC. This sequence encodes CASSPRALATNEQFF.

This clonotype has just a few counts. V usage is TRBV7-2 and J usage is TRBJ2-5; 11 bases match TRBD2. After removal of 3 bases from V and 3 bases from J, the junction contained 3 bases not matched to a gene. The germline CDR1 and CDR2 sequences are SGHTA and FQGNSA. The CDR3 runs to 15 residues. CDR3 coding DNA: TGTGCCAGCAGCTTTGGTAGCGGGAGGGAAGAGACCCAGTACTTC. Residues: CASSFGSGREETQYF.